This T cell receptor beta chain derives from a study of control samples from healthy donors and cancer patients. The CDR3 loop spans 16 amino acids. The V end lost 6 bases, the J end lost 0 bases, and 12 bases lay between the germline ends. Germline CDR1 and CDR2: MDHEN and SYDVKM. Some clones are missing from TCRdb's copy, which holds only in-frame ones; the method was immunoSEQ multiplex PCR. Of roughly 73,000 clones in the sample, around 94% are singletons; the top ten hold about 5.6%. The sequence was obtained from a woman aged 55 to 70 in good health. The V gene is TRBV28, the J gene TRBJ2-6; no definite D call. The sequenced sample consisted of blood. CDR3 in amino acids: CASRATLSSGANVLTF. Written as DNA, the CDR3 is TGTGCCAGCAGGGCAACGTTGTCCTCTGGGGCCAACGTCCTGACTTTC.